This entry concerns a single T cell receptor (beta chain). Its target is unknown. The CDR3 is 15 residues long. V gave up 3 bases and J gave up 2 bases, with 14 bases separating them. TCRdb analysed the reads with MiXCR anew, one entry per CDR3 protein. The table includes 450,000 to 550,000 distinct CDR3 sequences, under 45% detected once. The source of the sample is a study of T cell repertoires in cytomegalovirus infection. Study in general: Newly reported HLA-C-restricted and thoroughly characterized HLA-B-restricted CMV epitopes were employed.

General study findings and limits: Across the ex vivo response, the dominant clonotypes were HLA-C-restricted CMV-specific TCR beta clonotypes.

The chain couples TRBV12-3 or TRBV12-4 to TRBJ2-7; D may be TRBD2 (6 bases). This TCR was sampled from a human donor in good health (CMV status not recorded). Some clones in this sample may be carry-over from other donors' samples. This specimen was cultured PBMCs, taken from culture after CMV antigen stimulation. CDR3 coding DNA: TGTGCCAGCAGTTTGGGGACTGTGGTGGCCTACGAGCAGTACTTC. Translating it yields CASSLGTVVAYEQYF.